Below, 15 T cell receptor beta chains from the same sample are listed, as sequenced in a study of vaccination and CD4 T cells after COVID-19. The antigens of these receptors remain unknown. Cultured CD4+ T cells had their DNA profiled by the Oncomine TCR Beta short-read assay. TCRdb analysed the PCR reads with MiXCR anew, one entry per CDR3 protein. This table has 15,000 to 20,000 distinct CDR3 sequences, roughly 56% appearing once. Treatment in this sample: roughly ten-day PBMC culture with coronavirus spike peptide pools or control peptides (ViraFEST assay). The sample taken for sequencing was CD4+ T cells from blood, cultured in vitro. The origin of the receptors is a human donor who had recovered from COVID-19.

V usage is TRBV10-2 and J usage is TRBJ2-2; 9 bases are a match to TRBD2. Germline V lookup: CDR1 WSHSY, CDR2 SAAADI. V shed 9 bases, J shed 6 bases, and the junction held 5 bases outside the gene matches. The CDR3 is made up of 13 amino acids. CDR3 DNA: TGCGCCAGTTGGCTAGCGGGGTCCGGGGAGCTGTTTTTT. The encoded protein is CASWLAGSGELFF.

This chain uses TRBV19 with TRBJ1-1; no firm D call. V was trimmed by 7 bases and J by 3 bases, leaving 18 bases between them. The V gene's germline CDR1 is LNHDA and CDR2 SQIVND (reference sequence). The CDR3 has 15 residues. This chain's CDR3 is CASIPRVGEDTEAFF. The CDR3 coding sequence is TGTGCCAGTATCCCCCGGGTGGGCGAGGACACTGAAGCTTTCTTT.

This chain uses TRBV20-1 with TRBJ2-2, with D perhaps TRBD1 (6 bases). V was trimmed by 1 base and J by 8 bases, leaving 14 bases between them. Per germline, CDR1 DFQATT and CDR2 SNEGSKA (reference sequence). This CDR3 spans 14 amino acids. CDR3 protein: CSARGDTFRGELFF. The CDR3 DNA sequence: TGCAGTGCTAGAGGGGACACCTTCCGGGGGGAGCTGTTTTTT.

This rearrangement joins TRBV2 to TRBJ2-2; no reliable D call. The CDR3 has 15 amino acids. V lost 3 bases and J lost 3, with 11 bases in between. Germline assignment: CDR1 SNHLY and CDR2 FYNNEI. CDR3 DNA: TGTGCCAGCAGTGAGCTACGAGGAGACACCGGGGAGCTGTTTTTT. Its protein product is CASSELRGDTGELFF.

The chain is built from TRBV7-8 and TRBJ2-5; D perhaps matches TRBD1 (5 bases). Germline CDR1 SGHVS, CDR2 FQNEAQ. The CDR3 has 14 residues. The V end was cut by 1 base, the J end by 1 base, with 7 bases between. The CDR3 sequence is CASSLGGPQETQYF. The CDR3 DNA follows: TGTGCCAGCAGCTTAGGGGGCCCCCAAGAGACCCAGTACTTC.

The chain joins TRBV7-9 to TRBJ2-7, with D unclear. Germline loops: CDR1 SEHNR, CDR2 FQNEAQ (reference sequence). V lost 3 bases and J lost 6, with 15 bases in between. The CDR3 is 14 amino acids. The CDR3 nucleotides read TGTGCCAGCAGCTTTCAACCAAATCCCTCCGAGCAGTACTTC. Encoded protein: CASSFQPNPSEQYF.

In this sample, this clonotype turned up a few times. The V and J genes are TRBV6-1 and TRBJ2-7, with 10 nucleotides matching TRBD1. V lost 6 bases to trimming and J lost 4 bases; unmatched junction nucleotides: 6. Germline-derived CDR1 and CDR2 are MNHNS and SASEGT. The CDR3 sequence is 14 residues long. Written as DNA, the CDR3 is TGTGCCAGCAGGCAGACAGGGGGCGGTTACGAGCAGTACTTC. This sequence encodes CASRQTGGGYEQYF.

This clonotype is classed as medium-sized. The chain employs TRBV11-3 and TRBJ1-1; no clear D gene. The germline V gene has CDR1 SGHNT and CDR2 YENEEA. Trimming shortened V by 1 base and J by 1 base, and 7 bases separated the two germline ends. The CDR3 has 14 amino acids. The CDR3 reads CASSLVGENTEAFF. The CDR3, as DNA: TGTGCCAGCAGCTTAGTGGGAGAGAACACTGAAGCTTTCTTT.

The chain's CDR3 is CAWRPTGGRTFF. The CDR3 DNA reads as TGTGCCTGGAGACCTACAGGGGGCAGGACTTTCTTT. The chain links TRBV30 to TRBJ1-1, with 9 bases identical to TRBD1. In germline, CDR1 is GTSNPN, CDR2 SVGIG (reference sequence). V lost 3 bases, J lost 12 bases, and 8 bases stayed unmatched. The CDR3 extends over 12 amino acids.

This clonotype occurred a few times. The genes are TRBV20-1 and TRBJ1-1, with D uncertain. The germline gives CDR1 DFQATT, CDR2 SNEGSKA (reference sequence). The CDR3 has 14 amino acids. Trimming removed 1 base from V and 1 base from J, with 10 bases in between. In nucleotides, the CDR3 is TGCAGTGCTAGAGGAACGGGGAAGAACACTGAAGCTTTCTTT. It specifies CSARGTGKNTEAFF.

In this sample, this clonotype turned up once. This chain connects TRBV6-2 or TRBV6-3 to TRBJ2-2; 7 positions agree with TRBD1. CDR1 MNHEY and CDR2 SVGEGT come from the germline V gene. The J segment lost 8 bases and the V segment lost 7 bases, leaving 10 bases of the junction unmatched. The CDR3 length is 14 residues. Written as DNA, the CDR3 is TGTGCCAGCATACTAGACAGGGCGCAGGGGGAGCTGTTTTTT. This gives the protein CASILDRAQGELFF.

V gene TRBV19 combines with J gene TRBJ1-2, with 8 bases that match TRBD1. V lost 5 bases and J lost 8; bases outside the gene matches: 10. The CDR3 covers 14 residues. CDR1 is LNHDA, CDR2 SQIVND, per germline (reference sequence). This chain's CDR3 is CASSPPGYRGGYTF. CDR3 nucleotides: TGTGCCAGTAGTCCCCCCGGGTACAGGGGGGGCTACACCTTC.

A few counts support this clonotype. CDR3 nucleotides: TGTGCCAGCAGCCGGGTCTCACCCAAAACTAGCAATGAGCAGTTCTTC. Its protein is CASSRVSPKTSNEQFF. This chain joins TRBV6-1 and TRBJ2-1; possibly TRBD2 for D (5 bases). The CDR3 contains 16 residues. Trimming shortened V by 6 bases and J by 6 bases, and 21 bases separated the two germline ends. Germline assignment: CDR1 MNHNS and CDR2 SASEGT.

The rearrangement uses TRBV2 and TRBJ1-1; D is uncertain. V lost 8 bases and J 5 bases, leaving 12 bases between the germline ends. CDR3 length: 12 residues. The germline V gene has CDR1 SNHLY and CDR2 FYNNEI. The CDR3 spells CASHSGGTEAFF. DNA of the CDR3: TGTGCCAGCCACAGCGGAGGGACTGAAGCTTTCTTT.

This chain joins TRBV19 and TRBJ2-1, with D tentatively TRBD1 or TRBD2 (5 bases each). CDR1 is LNHDA, CDR2 SQIVND, per germline (reference sequence). Trimming took off 5 bases at V and 0 bases at J, with 14 bases between the two ends. CDR3 size: 16 residues. The CDR3 region is CASSYLGGSSYNEQFF. DNA for the CDR3: TGTGCCAGTAGTTACCTTGGGGGAAGCTCCTACAATGAGCAGTTCTTC.